This T cell receptor beta chain originates from a study of T cell responses to AZD1222 COVID-19 vaccine (dated by TCRdb to 2020 to 2022). Regarding the study in general: TCR sequencing was performed for some 250 trial participants, of whom around 200 were given two doses of AZD1222 and around 25 were given two doses of MenACWY control vaccine. Trial participants were enrolled into age subgroups of 18-55, 56-69 and 70-plus years, which contained around 150, 29 and 61 TCR-sequenced participants, respectively. The paper's findings and limits, for the study overall: In the small 56-69-year group, the increase in depth fell short of significance, most likely because of low power. After two AZD1222 doses, spike-specific TCR breadth and depth were significantly higher than at day 0 and than in MenACWY recipients. Vaccine-associated CD4 TCRs spanned the whole spike protein, with dominant responses in regions 160-218 and 743-854. Because no day 14 peak-response samples were available, the repertoires could be characterized only after the peak T cell response. Most participants were white British and females outnumbered males, and the authors suggested that clonal diversity may have been underestimated. Only 5 to 7 AZD1222 recipients were SARS-CoV-2 seropositive at baseline, limiting conclusions about previously exposed vaccinees. Reportedly, close to half of the unique spike-specific TCRs recognized epitopes lying outside the regions that are mutated in the B.1.351 and B.1.1.7 variants.

The CDR3 regions of human TCRbeta chains were analyzed by immunosequencing. The authors' pipeline ran thus. TCRs in the repertoires were compared against a reference library of SARS-CoV-2-specific TCRs that had been generated with the MIRA antigen-specificity platform. Breadth was defined as the fraction of unique TCRs that were SARS-CoV-2-associated. Depth was defined as the fraction of total T cells that were SARS-CoV-2-associated. Using the MIRA data, each spike-specific TCR was assigned both to the spike region to which the TCR was reactive and to a CD4 or CD8 class. Log10-transformed breadth and depth values were compared by one-way ANOVA with Sidak's multiple comparisons tests. TCRdb re-hosts the immuneACCESS table, in-frame sequences only. Its copies lack some clones; in the studies checked, an unresolved V gene accounts for under half of them, and the cause for the rest is not known. Clone size and the V and J calls come from that table; the DNA yielded D and trimming. The sample includes 86,000 or so clones, with 90% to 95% observed a single time. Roughly 10% of the sample goes to the ten largest clones.

To note about this clone: Its binding antigen is unknown. Per-nucleotide qualities are absent, and no much larger clonotype sits a single base away.

Sample time point, as interpreted from the label and publication: about 28 days (+/-7) after the second vaccine dose. AZD1222 recipients with second doses at about 4 weeks or about 12 weeks were pooled, because spike-specific TCR depth and breadth did not differ between schedules. Samples from vaccinated people were obtained from the UK trials COV001 and COV002, which included a single-blind randomized controlled phase 2/3 trial of AZD1222 (ChAdOx1 nCoV-19) in healthy adults. Trial participant PBMC samples were collected at day 0 and day 28 after the second dose for TCRbeta chain sequencing. The CDR3 numbers 14 residues from cysteine through phenylalanine. Only the CDR3 portion is preserved as DNA: 42 bases, with reading frame beginning at the first base. V ends up 3 bases short and J 1 base short, with an unmatched junction base count of 1. CDR1 SNHLY and CDR2 FYNNEI were looked up in the germline V gene.

This TCR came from an adult who received the AZD1222 COVID-19 vaccine. The chain links TRBV2 with TRBJ2-5, with 8 bases aligning to TRBD2. The sample in question was peripheral blood, obtained 28 days after the second AZD1222 dose. The DNA is TGTGCCAGCAGTGATGGACTAGCCCAAGAGACCCAGTACTTC. It codes for CASSDGLAQETQYF. With the portions outside the CDR3 filled from the reference TRBV2 and TRBJ2-5 genes, the complete variable region becomes EPEVTQTPSHQVTQMGQEVILRCVPISNHLYFYWYRQILGQKVEFLVSFYNNEISEKSEIFDDQFSVERPDGSNFTLKIRSTKLEDSAMYFCASSDGLAQETQYFGPGTRLLVL.